The sequence of this TCR beta chain was determined in a study of blood T cells in healthy people across ages. At least ten counts were recorded for this clonotype. A J-beta primer mix and a sample-barcoded 5' primer were used in a second PCR of about 7 to 12 cycles. TCRdb ran MiXCR on the 5' RACE reads and lists one entry per CDR3 protein. The data hold 910,000 or so distinct CDR3 sequences, with just over 50% observed a single time. Germline loops: CDR1 DFQATT, CDR2 SNEGSKA (reference sequence). This CDR3 is 12 amino acids long. PBMCs numbering at least 7 million were isolated per sample. What was sequenced was blood. This TCR was sampled from a woman aged 60 to 75 in good health. The rearrangement uses TRBV20-1 and TRBJ2-7; weak D call: TRBD2 (6 bases). The CDR3 sequence is CSASGSTYEQYF. The CDR3 bases are TGCAGCGCCTCCGGGAGCACCTACGAGCAGTACTTC.